Listed here are 5 T cell receptor beta chains from one sample, sequenced in a study of blood T cell repertoires in COVID-19. TCRdb's table, derived via immunoSEQ multiplex PCR, lists solely in-frame clones and lacks some. The data show 100,000 or so clones, roughly 82% seen once. The sample taken for sequencing was peripheral blood. The receptors shown here come from a man in his fifties or sixties with active or convalescent COVID-19.

Concerning this clone: Distinct nucleotide sequences in the sample also encode this CDR3. The chain uses TRBV2 and TRBJ2-5; 8 bases align to TRBD1. Per the germline V gene, CDR1 is SNHLY and CDR2 is FYNNEI. V trimming: 5 bases; J trimming: 5 bases; junction bases outside the gene matches: 1. This CDR3 spans 12 amino acids. In DNA form, the CDR3 reads TGTGCCAGCAGTAGACAGGGGGAGACCCAGTACTTC. Its protein is CASSRQGETQYF.

The gene calls are TRBV2 and TRBJ1-1, with 7 nucleotides matching TRBD1. CDR3 length: 14 amino acids. The ends lost 6 bases at V and 7 bases at J; junction bases unmatched: 11. Germline CDR1 and CDR2: SNHLY and FYNNEI. This chain's CDR3 is CASRDEGARNEAFF. The CDR3 nucleotides read TGTGCCAGCAGGGACGAGGGGGCGCGGAATGAAGCTTTCTTT.

This clone showed up just once. V gene TRBV6-6 combines with J gene TRBJ1-1, with a weak D call TRBD1 (6 bases). The CDR3 loop spans 14 amino acids. V was trimmed by 2 bases and J by 1 base, leaving 8 bases between them. CDR1 MNHNY and CDR2 SVGAGI come from the germline V gene (reference sequence). In DNA form, the CDR3 reads TGTGCCAGCAGTTACACCAGGGGGAACACTGAAGCTTTCTTT. It translates to CASSYTRGNTEAFF.

The chain uses TRBV29-1 and TRBJ1-1; D is undetermined. Germline V lookup: CDR1 SQVTM, CDR2 ANQGSEA. The CDR3 contains 12 residues. V shed 6 bases and J shed 1 base, with 9 bases lying between them. CDR3 region: CSVEAQNTEAFF. The CDR3 DNA reads TGCAGCGTCGAGGCGCAGAACACTGAAGCTTTCTTT.

The chain employs TRBV2 and TRBJ1-4, with D possibly TRBD1 on 5 matching bases. Per the germline V gene, CDR1 is SNHLY and CDR2 is FYNNEI. The V and J ends lost 10 bases and 6 bases respectively, with 15 bases between them. The CDR3 has 13 amino acids. CDR3 sequence reads: CATREGAYEKLFF. The CDR3 nucleotides read TGTGCCACCAGGGAAGGGGCCTATGAAAAACTGTTTTTT.